The source of this TCR beta chain is a study of CD8 T cells in ankylosing spondylitis. Whole-study findings and limits: Apparently characteristic of ankylosing spondylitis blood was a TCR beta motif (under ten highly homologous variants).

This clonotype occurred a few times. Its specificity is unknown. TCRdb ran MiXCR on the 5' RACE reads and lists one entry per CDR3 protein. The sample lists 300,000 to 400,000 distinct CDR3 sequences, approximately 20% occurring once. Sample: blood, either unsorted or a sorted T cell fraction (not recorded which). The sequence was obtained from a male donor with ankylosing spondylitis.

The CDR3 here is CATRLAAYNEQFF. CDR3 nucleotides: TGTGCCACGAGACTAGCCGCCTACAATGAGCAGTTCTTC. The gene calls are TRBV15 and TRBJ2-1, with TRBD2 identical over 7 bases. The CDR3 extends over 13 amino acids. Germline V gene data show CDR1 as LNHNV and CDR2 as YYDKDF (reference sequence). The V and J ends lost 9 bases and 2 bases, in that order; junction bases with no gene match: 4. Combining the CDR3 with reference TRBV15 and TRBJ2-1 gives the whole variable domain DAMVIQNPRYQVTQFGKPVTLSCSQTLNHNVMYWYQQKSSQAPKLLFHYYDKDFNNEADTPDNFQSRRPNTSFCFLDIRSPGLGDTAMYLCATRLAAYNEQFFGPGTRLTVL.